These T cell receptor beta chains were read from a single sample in a study of OX40 agonist ivuxolimab in advanced cancers. The protocol was immunoSEQ multiplex PCR, while the TCRdb copy is restricted to in-frame clones and leaves out a portion. In the table there are around 58,000 clones, 87% of which are singletons. Material: CD4+ or CD8+ T cells sorted from blood, obtained in a trial of the OX40 agonist ivuxolimab. All receptors derive from an adult with an advanced solid tumor such as melanoma, head and neck, liver or kidney cancer. Each CDR3 is given with its conserved first and last residue. Fields, in order: J gene, V gene, clone size, D gene, CDR3 length, CDR3 protein, CDR3 DNA. A D gene is named only where the DNA matches it firmly. Rows give clone size only sometimes, using once, few, many, or a class for an expanded clone.

J gene: TRBJ1-4; V gene: TRBV18; clone size: NA; D gene: TRBD1; CDR3 length: 17; CDR3 protein: CASSPLAGTATNEKLFF; CDR3 DNA: TGTGCCAGCTCACCACTTGCTGGGACAGCAACTAATGAAAAACTGTTTTTT
J gene: TRBJ1-1; V gene: TRBV6-5; clone size: NA; D gene: NA; CDR3 length: 15; CDR3 protein: CASSLREGWISEAFF; CDR3 DNA: TGTGCCAGCAGTTTGAGGGAGGGGTGGATTTCTGAAGCTTTCTTT
J gene: TRBJ2-3; V gene: TRBV18; clone size: NA; D gene: NA; CDR3 length: 17; CDR3 protein: CASSHKIDRKFTDTQYF; CDR3 DNA: TGTGCCAGCTCACATAAAATCGACAGGAAATTCACAGATACGCAGTATTTT
J gene: TRBJ2-6; V gene: TRBV19; clone size: NA; D gene: NA; CDR3 length: 15; CDR3 protein: CASSIGGSGANVLTF; CDR3 DNA: TGTGCCAGTAGTATTGGGGGCTCTGGGGCCAACGTCCTGACTTTC
J gene: TRBJ2-7; V gene: TRBV28; clone size: NA; D gene: NA; CDR3 length: 12; CDR3 protein: CASRAPTDEQYF; CDR3 DNA: TGTGCCAGCAGGGCCCCGACGGACGAGCAGTACTTC
J gene: TRBJ2-2; V gene: TRBV4-1; clone size: NA; D gene: NA; CDR3 length: 15; CDR3 protein: CASSQSERGAGELFF; CDR3 DNA: TGCGCCAGCAGCCAAAGTGAGCGAGGGGCCGGGGAGCTGTTTTTT
J gene: TRBJ2-1; V gene: TRBV7-2; clone size: NA; D gene: NA; CDR3 length: 14; CDR3 protein: CASSLATSRNEQFF; CDR3 DNA: TGTGCCAGCAGCTTAGCCACTAGTCGGAATGAGCAGTTCTTC
J gene: TRBJ1-5; V gene: TRBV6-1; clone size: few; D gene: NA; CDR3 length: 14; CDR3 protein: CASSEGLNNQPQHF; CDR3 DNA: TGTGCCAGCAGTGAGGGCCTTAACAATCAGCCCCAGCATTTT
J gene: TRBJ1-5; V gene: TRBV5-3; clone size: NA; D gene: TRBD1; CDR3 length: 21; CDR3 protein: CARSDTSPPGQGWRSNQPQHF; CDR3 DNA: TGTGCCAGAAGCGACACTTCTCCGCCGGGACAGGGTTGGCGGAGCAATCAGCCCCAGCATTTT
J gene: TRBJ2-1; V gene: TRBV6-6; clone size: NA; D gene: NA; CDR3 length: 13; CDR3 protein: CASSYSPQYEQFF; CDR3 DNA: TGTGCCAGCAGTTACTCCCCGCAGTATGAGCAGTTCTTC
J gene: TRBJ2-3; V gene: TRBV7-2; clone size: NA; D gene: NA; CDR3 length: 13; CDR3 protein: CASSSYTTDTQYF; CDR3 DNA: TGTGCCAGCAGCTCTTACACCACAGATACGCAGTATTTT
J gene: TRBJ1-1; V gene: TRBV6-1; clone size: once; D gene: TRBD1; CDR3 length: 13; CDR3 protein: CASRRGRGTEAFF; CDR3 DNA: TGTGCCAGCAGAAGGGGGCGGGGGACTGAAGCTTTCTTT
J gene: TRBJ2-2; V gene: TRBV14; clone size: NA; D gene: NA; CDR3 length: 15; CDR3 protein: CASSWAPRSTGELFF; CDR3 DNA: TGTGCCAGCAGCTGGGCCCCCAGAAGCACCGGGGAGCTGTTTTTT
J gene: TRBJ2-1; V gene: TRBV10-2; clone size: once; D gene: NA; CDR3 length: 13; CDR3 protein: CASSWAFYNEQFF; CDR3 DNA: TGCGCCAGCAGTTGGGCCTTCTACAATGAGCAGTTCTTC
J gene: TRBJ1-2; V gene: TRBV5-4; clone size: NA; D gene: NA; CDR3 length: 13; CDR3 protein: CASSTPLYYGYTF; CDR3 DNA: TGTGCCAGCAGCACCCCCCTGTACTATGGCTACACCTTC
J gene: TRBJ2-2; V gene: TRBV19; clone size: NA; D gene: TRBD2; CDR3 length: 13; CDR3 protein: CASGRANTGELFF; CDR3 DNA: TGTGCCTCAGGGAGGGCCAACACCGGGGAGCTGTTTTTT
J gene: TRBJ2-1; V gene: TRBV5-1; clone size: NA; D gene: NA; CDR3 length: 16; CDR3 protein: CASSLIVAAPYNEQFF; CDR3 DNA: TGCGCCAGCAGCTTGATAGTAGCGGCTCCCTACAATGAGCAGTTCTTC
J gene: TRBJ2-7; V gene: TRBV4-1; clone size: NA; D gene: NA; CDR3 length: 15; CDR3 protein: CASSQGNSGSYEQYF; CDR3 DNA: TGCGCCAGCAGCCAAGGAAATAGCGGCTCCTACGAGCAGTACTTC
J gene: TRBJ1-3; V gene: TRBV6-4; clone size: NA; D gene: NA; CDR3 length: 11; CDR3 protein: CASSPRNTIYF; CDR3 DNA: TGTGCCAGCTCCCCGAGAAACACCATATATTTT
J gene: TRBJ1-2; V gene: TRBV19; clone size: NA; D gene: NA; CDR3 length: 15; CDR3 protein: CASSADSLANYGYTF; CDR3 DNA: TGTGCCAGTAGCGCAGACAGTCTAGCTAACTATGGCTACACCTTC
J gene: TRBJ1-1; V gene: TRBV11-3; clone size: few; D gene: TRBD1; CDR3 length: 12; CDR3 protein: CASSSGRGKAFF; CDR3 DNA: TGTGCCAGCAGCTCCGGCAGGGGGAAAGCTTTCTTT
J gene: TRBJ2-7; V gene: TRBV6-1; clone size: NA; D gene: NA; CDR3 length: 13; CDR3 protein: CASSLGSSYEQYF; CDR3 DNA: TGTGCCAGCAGTCTAGGAAGCTCCTACGAGCAGTACTTC
J gene: TRBJ2-5; V gene: TRBV5-4; clone size: NA; D gene: TRBD1; CDR3 length: 16; CDR3 protein: CASSYRQGSGQETQYF; CDR3 DNA: TGTGCCAGCAGCTATCGACAGGGAAGTGGGCAAGAGACCCAGTACTTC
J gene: TRBJ2-7; V gene: TRBV7-2; clone size: NA; D gene: TRBD1; CDR3 length: 15; CDR3 protein: CASSLEGTGFREQYF; CDR3 DNA: TGTGCCAGCAGCTTAGAGGGGACAGGGTTTCGCGAGCAGTACTTC
J gene: TRBJ1-1; V gene: TRBV6-5; clone size: NA; D gene: NA; CDR3 length: 14; CDR3 protein: CASSSEGMNTEAFF; CDR3 DNA: TGTGCCAGCAGTTCGGAGGGGATGAACACTGAAGCTTTCTTT
J gene: TRBJ2-2; V gene: TRBV6-1; clone size: NA; D gene: NA; CDR3 length: 15; CDR3 protein: CASSDPTRNTGELFF; CDR3 DNA: TGTGCCAGCAGTGACCCCACTCGTAACACCGGGGAGCTGTTTTTT
J gene: TRBJ2-1; V gene: TRBV5-4; clone size: few; D gene: TRBD1; CDR3 length: 15; CDR3 protein: CASSLGTGGYNEQFF; CDR3 DNA: TGTGCCAGCAGCTTGGGGACAGGGGGGTACAATGAGCAGTTCTTC
J gene: TRBJ1-1; V gene: TRBV4-1; clone size: NA; D gene: NA; CDR3 length: 13; CDR3 protein: CASSQEGSAEAFF; CDR3 DNA: TGCGCCAGCAGCCAAGAGGGTTCCGCTGAAGCTTTCTTT